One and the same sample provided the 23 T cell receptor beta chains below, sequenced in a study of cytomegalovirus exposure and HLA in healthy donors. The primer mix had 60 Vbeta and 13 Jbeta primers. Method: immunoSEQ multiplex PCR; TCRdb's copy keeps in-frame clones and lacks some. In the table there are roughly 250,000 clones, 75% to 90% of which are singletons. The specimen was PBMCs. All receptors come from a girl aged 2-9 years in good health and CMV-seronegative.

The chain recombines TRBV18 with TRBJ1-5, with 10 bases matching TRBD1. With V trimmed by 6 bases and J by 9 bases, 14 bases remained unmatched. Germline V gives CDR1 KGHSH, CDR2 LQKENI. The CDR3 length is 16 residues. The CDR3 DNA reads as TGTGCCAGCTCTCCCTCCCGGACAGGGGGTGATGGGCCCCAGCATTTT. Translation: CASSPSRTGGDGPQHF. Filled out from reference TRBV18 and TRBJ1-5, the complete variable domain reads NAGVMQNPRHLVRRRGQEARLRCSPMKGHSHVYWYRQLPEEGLKFMVYLQKENIIDESGMPKERFSAEFPKEGPSILRIQQVVRGDSAAYFCASSPSRTGGDGPQHFGDGTRLSIL.

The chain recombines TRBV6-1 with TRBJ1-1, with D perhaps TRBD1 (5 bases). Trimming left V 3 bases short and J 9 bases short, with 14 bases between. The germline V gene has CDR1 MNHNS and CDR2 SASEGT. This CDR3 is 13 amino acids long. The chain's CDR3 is CASSERRGLQAFF. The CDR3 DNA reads TGTGCCAGCAGTGAGAGGAGGGGACTTCAAGCTTTCTTT.

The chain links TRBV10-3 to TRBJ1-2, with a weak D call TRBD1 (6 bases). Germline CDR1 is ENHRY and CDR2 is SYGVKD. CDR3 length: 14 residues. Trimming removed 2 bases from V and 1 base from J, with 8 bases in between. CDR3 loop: CAISEGQLNYGYTF. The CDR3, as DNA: TGTGCCATCAGTGAGGGACAGCTTAACTATGGCTACACCTTC.

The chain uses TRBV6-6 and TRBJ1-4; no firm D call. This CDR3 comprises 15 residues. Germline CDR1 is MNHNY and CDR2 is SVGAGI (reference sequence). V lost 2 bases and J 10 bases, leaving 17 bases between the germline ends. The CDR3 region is CASSYVDGSRGKLFF. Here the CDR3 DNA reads TGTGCCAGCAGTTACGTAGACGGTAGTAGAGGAAAACTGTTTTTT.

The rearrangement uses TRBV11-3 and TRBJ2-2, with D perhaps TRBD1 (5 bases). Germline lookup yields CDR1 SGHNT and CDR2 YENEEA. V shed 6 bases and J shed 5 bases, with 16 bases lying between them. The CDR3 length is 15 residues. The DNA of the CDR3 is TGTGCCAGCAGTTCAACCGACAGTCTAACCGGGGAGCTGTTTTTT. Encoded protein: CASSSTDSLTGELFF.

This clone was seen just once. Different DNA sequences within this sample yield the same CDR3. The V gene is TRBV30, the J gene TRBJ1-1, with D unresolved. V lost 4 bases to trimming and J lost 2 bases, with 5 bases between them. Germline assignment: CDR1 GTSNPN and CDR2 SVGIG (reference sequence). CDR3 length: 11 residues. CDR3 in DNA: TGTGCCTGGAATAAAAACACTGAAGCTTTCTTT. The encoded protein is CAWNKNTEAFF. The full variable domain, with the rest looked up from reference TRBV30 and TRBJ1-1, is SQTIHQWPATLVQPVGSPLSLECTVEGTSNPNLYWYRQAAGRGLQLLFYSVGIGQISSEVPQNLSASRPQDRQFILSSKKLLLSDSGFYLCAWNKNTEAFFGQGTRLTVV.

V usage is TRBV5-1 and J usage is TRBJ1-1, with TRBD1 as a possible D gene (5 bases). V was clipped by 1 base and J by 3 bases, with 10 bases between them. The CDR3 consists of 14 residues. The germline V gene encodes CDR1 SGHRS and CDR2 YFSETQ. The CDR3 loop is CASSLSPRDTEAFF. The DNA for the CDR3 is TGCGCCAGCAGCTTGAGTCCCAGGGACACTGAAGCTTTCTTT.

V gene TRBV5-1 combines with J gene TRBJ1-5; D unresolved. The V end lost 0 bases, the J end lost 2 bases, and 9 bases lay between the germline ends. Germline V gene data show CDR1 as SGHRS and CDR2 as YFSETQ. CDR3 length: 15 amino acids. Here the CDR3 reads CASSLGGIGNQPQHF. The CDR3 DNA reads TGCGCCAGCAGCTTGGGAGGAATTGGCAATCAGCCCCAGCATTTT.

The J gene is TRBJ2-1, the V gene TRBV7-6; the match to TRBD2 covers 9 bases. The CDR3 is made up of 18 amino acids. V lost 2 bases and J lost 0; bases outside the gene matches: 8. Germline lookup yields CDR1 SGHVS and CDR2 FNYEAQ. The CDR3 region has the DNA TGTGCCAGCAGCTTAAGGCTAGCGGGGATGAGCTCCTACAATGAGCAGTTCTTC. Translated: CASSLRLAGMSSYNEQFF.

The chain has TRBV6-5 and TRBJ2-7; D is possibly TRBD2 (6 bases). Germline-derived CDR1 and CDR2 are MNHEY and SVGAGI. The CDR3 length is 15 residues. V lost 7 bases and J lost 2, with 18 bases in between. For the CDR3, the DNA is TGTGCCAGCACTCCCCCGGGACGGGAGACCTACGAGCAGTACTTC. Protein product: CASTPPGRETYEQYF.

The CDR3 DNA is TGTGCCAGCAGCCAAGGGACAGATCCAATCTACGAGCAGTACTTC. Protein sequence: CASSQGTDPIYEQYF. The genes are TRBV7-2 and TRBJ2-7, with 7 bases identical to TRBD1. CDR1 is SGHTA and CDR2 is FQGNSA in the germline V gene. The CDR3 runs 15 residues. V shed 5 bases, J shed 3 bases, and the junction held 10 bases outside the gene matches. Based on the CDR3 plus reference TRBV7-2 and TRBJ2-7, the full variable domain is GAGVSQSPSNKVTEKGKDVELRCDPISGHTALYWYRQSLGQGLEFLIYFQGNSAPDKSGLPSDRFSAERTGGSVSTLTIQRTQQEDSAVYLCASSQGTDPIYEQYFGPGTRLTVT.

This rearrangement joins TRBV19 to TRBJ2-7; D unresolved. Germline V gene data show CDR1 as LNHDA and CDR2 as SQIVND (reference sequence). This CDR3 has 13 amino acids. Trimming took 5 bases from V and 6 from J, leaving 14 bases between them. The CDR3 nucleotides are TGTGCCAGTAGTGCCTCCCCCACCGGCGAGCAGTACTTC. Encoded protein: CASSASPTGEQYF.

The CDR3 nucleotides read TGTGCCAGCAGTGATGACAGGGTAGGGAATCAGCCCCAGCATTTT. It is translated as CASSDDRVGNQPQHF. V and J are TRBV2 and TRBJ1-5; 7 nucleotides align to TRBD1. Germline V gene data show CDR1 as SNHLY and CDR2 as FYNNEI. V dropped 3 bases and J dropped 4; count of bases not matched to a gene: 6. The CDR3 has 15 residues.

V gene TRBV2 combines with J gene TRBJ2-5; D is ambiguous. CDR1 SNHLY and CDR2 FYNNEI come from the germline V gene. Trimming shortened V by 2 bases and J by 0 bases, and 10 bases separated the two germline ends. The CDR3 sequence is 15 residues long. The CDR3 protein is CASSENVEYQETQYF. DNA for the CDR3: TGTGCCAGCAGTGAAAATGTAGAGTACCAAGAGACCCAGTACTTC.

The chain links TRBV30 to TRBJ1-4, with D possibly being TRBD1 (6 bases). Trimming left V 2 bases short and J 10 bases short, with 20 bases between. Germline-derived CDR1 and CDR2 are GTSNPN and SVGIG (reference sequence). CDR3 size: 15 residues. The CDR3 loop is CAWSPHQGLYGKLFF. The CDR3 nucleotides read TGTGCCTGGAGTCCGCACCAGGGGCTCTACGGAAAACTGTTTTTT. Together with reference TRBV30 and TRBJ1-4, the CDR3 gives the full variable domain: SQTIHQWPATLVQPVGSPLSLECTVEGTSNPNLYWYRQAAGRGLQLLFYSVGIGQISSEVPQNLSASRPQDRQFILSSKKLLLSDSGFYLCAWSPHQGLYGKLFFGSGTQLSVL.

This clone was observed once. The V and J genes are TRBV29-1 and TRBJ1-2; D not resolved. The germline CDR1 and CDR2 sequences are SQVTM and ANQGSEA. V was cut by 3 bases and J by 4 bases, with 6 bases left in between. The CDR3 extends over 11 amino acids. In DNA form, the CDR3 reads TGCAGCGTTGACAGGTCCTATGGCTACACCTTC. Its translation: CSVDRSYGYTF.

CDR3 amino acids: CASRTGITPQHF. In DNA form, the CDR3 reads TGTGCCAGCCGGACAGGGATTACGCCCCAGCATTTT. The chain joins TRBV6-1 to TRBJ1-5, with 8 bases matching TRBD1. This CDR3 comprises 12 residues. With 8 bases clipped from V and 9 bases from J, the junction kept 6 bases outside the gene matches. Germline V lookup: CDR1 MNHNS, CDR2 SASEGT.

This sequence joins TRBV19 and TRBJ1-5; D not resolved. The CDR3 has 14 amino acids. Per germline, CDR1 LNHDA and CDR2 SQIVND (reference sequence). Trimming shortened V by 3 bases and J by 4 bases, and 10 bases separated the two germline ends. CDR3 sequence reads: CASSILLINQPQHF. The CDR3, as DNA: TGTGCCAGTAGTATCTTACTGATTAATCAGCCCCAGCATTTT.

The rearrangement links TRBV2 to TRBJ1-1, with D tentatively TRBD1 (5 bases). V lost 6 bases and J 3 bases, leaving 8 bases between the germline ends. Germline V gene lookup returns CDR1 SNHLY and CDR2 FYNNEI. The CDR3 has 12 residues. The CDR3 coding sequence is TGTGCCAGCAGGGGGACTTACACTGAAGCTTTCTTT. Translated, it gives CASRGTYTEAFF.

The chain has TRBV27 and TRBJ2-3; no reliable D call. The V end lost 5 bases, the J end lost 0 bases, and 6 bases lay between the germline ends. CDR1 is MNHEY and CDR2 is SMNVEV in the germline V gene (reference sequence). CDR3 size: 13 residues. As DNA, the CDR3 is TGTGCCAGCAGTCAGACTAGCACAGATACGCAGTATTTT. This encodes CASSQTSTDTQYF.

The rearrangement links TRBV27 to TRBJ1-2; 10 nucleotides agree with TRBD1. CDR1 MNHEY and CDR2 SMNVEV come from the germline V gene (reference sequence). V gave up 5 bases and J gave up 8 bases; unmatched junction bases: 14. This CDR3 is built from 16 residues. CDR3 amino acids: CASSRPPWTGGGGYTF. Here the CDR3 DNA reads TGTGCCAGCAGTCGCCCTCCCTGGACAGGGGGTGGCGGCTACACCTTC.

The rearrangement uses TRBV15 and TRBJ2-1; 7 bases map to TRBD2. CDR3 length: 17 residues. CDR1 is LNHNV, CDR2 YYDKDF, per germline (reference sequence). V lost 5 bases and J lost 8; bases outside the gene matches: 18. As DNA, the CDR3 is TGTGCCACCAGCCCAGACGAAATCGACCGGGCGGGAGATGAGCAGTTCTTC. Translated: CATSPDEIDRAGDEQFF.

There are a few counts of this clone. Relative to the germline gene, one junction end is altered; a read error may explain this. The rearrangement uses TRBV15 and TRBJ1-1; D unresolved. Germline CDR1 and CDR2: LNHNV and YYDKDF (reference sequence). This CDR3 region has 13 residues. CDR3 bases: TGTGCCACCAGCAGAGATGAAGGGAGGGAACGGGTATTT. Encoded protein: CATSRDEGRERVF.